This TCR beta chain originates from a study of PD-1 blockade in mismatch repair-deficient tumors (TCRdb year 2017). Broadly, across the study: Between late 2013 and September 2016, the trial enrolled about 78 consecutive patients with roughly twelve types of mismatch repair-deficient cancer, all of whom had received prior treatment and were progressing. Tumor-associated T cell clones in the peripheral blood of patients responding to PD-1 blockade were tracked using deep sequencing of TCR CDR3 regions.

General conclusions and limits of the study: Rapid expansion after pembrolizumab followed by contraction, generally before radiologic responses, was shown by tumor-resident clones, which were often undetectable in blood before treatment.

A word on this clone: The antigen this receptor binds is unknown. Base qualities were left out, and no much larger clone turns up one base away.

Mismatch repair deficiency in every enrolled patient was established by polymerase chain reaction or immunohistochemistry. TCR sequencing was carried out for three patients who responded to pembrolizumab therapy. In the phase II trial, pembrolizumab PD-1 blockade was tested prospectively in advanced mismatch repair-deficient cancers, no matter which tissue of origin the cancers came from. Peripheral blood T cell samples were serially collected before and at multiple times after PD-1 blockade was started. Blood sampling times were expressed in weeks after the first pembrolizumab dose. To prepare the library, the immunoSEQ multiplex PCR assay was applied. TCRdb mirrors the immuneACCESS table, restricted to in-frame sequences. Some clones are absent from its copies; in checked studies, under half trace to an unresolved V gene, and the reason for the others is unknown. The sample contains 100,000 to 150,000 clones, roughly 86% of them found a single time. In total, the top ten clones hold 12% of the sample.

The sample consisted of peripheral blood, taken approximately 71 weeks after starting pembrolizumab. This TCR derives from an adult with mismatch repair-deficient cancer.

The DNA sequence reads TGTGCCAGCAGCCTCGAGGGCTACCAATACAATGAGCAGTTCTTC. Translated, it reads CASSLEGYQYNEQFF. The V and J segments used are TRBV11-2 and TRBJ2-1; perhaps TRBD2 is the D gene, with 5 bases matching. Deletion took 5 bases off V and 4 bases off J, with a span of 15 bases between the germline ends. CDR1 and CDR2 are read off the germline V gene as SGHAT and FQNNGV. Reading from cysteine to phenylalanine, the CDR3 counts 15 amino acids. Only the CDR3 DNA is retained, 45 bases long and in frame from the first base.